The 28 T cell receptor beta chains presented below share a single source sample, sequenced in a study of shared clonotypes between healthy human individuals. This table comes from immunoSEQ multiplex PCR, and its TCRdb copy is limited to in-frame clones, with some not included. The sample records some 2.1 million clones, approximately 92% being singletons. CD8 cells regarded as naive lacked CD45RO, were positively chosen for CCR7, and omitted terminally differentiated effector memory CD45RA+ cells. The sample consisted of naive CD8+ T cells from PBMCs. The source is a man in his late teens or twenties in good health. Some clones in this sample may be carry-over from other donors' samples.

V usage is TRBV9 and J usage is TRBJ1-2; D uncertain. V lost 4 bases and J 4 bases, leaving 8 bases between the germline ends. In germline, CDR1 is SGDLS, CDR2 YYNGEE. The CDR3 has 12 residues. CDR3 protein: CASSSGSYGYTF. CDR3 bases: TGTGCCAGCAGCTCGGGGAGCTATGGCTACACCTTC.

The CDR3 loop reads CASSSGISTDTQYF. The DNA of the CDR3 is TGTGCCAGCAGCTCCGGAATTAGCACAGATACGCAGTATTTT. The chain recombines TRBV7-9 with TRBJ2-3, with D uncertain. Germline V gene data show CDR1 as SEHNR and CDR2 as FQNEAQ (reference sequence). The ends were cut back, 4 bases at V and 0 bases at J, with 8 bases in the middle. CDR3 length equals 14 residues. Filled out from reference TRBV7-9 and TRBJ2-3, the complete variable domain reads DTGVSQNPRHKITKRGQNVTFRCDPISEHNRLYWYRQTLGQGPEFLTYFQNEAQLEKSRLLSDRFSAERPKGSFSTLEIQRTEQGDSAMYLCASSSGISTDTQYFGPGTRLTVL.

The rearrangement joins TRBV27 to TRBJ2-7; D is unresolved. Per the germline V gene, CDR1 is MNHEY and CDR2 is SMNVEV (reference sequence). The V gene lost 5 bases and the J gene lost 6 bases, with 17 bases spanning the gap. The CDR3 covers 14 residues. The CDR3 protein is CASSPGHKGGEQYF. For the CDR3, the DNA is TGTGCCAGCAGTCCGGGCCATAAGGGTGGCGAGCAGTACTTC.

The V call is TRBV7-9, the J call TRBJ1-1; no firm D call. The germline V gene encodes CDR1 SEHNR and CDR2 FQNEAQ (reference sequence). This CDR3 is 15 amino acids long. The V and J ends lost 6 bases and 1 base respectively, with 15 bases between them. CDR3 coding DNA: TGTGCCAGCAGGCCACCACGCTCAGGGAACACTGAAGCTTTCTTT. Its translation: CASRPPRSGNTEAFF.

The chain has TRBV28 and TRBJ1-2; D possibly corresponds to TRBD1 (5 bases). With 3 bases removed from V and 7 bases from J, the gap between germline ends came to 9 bases. Germline V gene sequence: CDR1 MDHEN, CDR2 SYDVKM. This CDR3 contains 12 residues. The CDR3 bases are TGTGCCAGCAGTTTGGGGGGTGGTGGCTACACCTTC. Protein: CASSLGGGGYTF.

The rearrangement uses TRBV28 and TRBJ2-6; a possible D gene is TRBD2 (5 bases). The CDR3 is 16 amino acids. Germline loops: CDR1 MDHEN, CDR2 SYDVKM. Trimming took off 1 base at V and 3 bases at J, with 10 bases between the two ends. CDR3 in amino acids: CASSLSLADGANVLTF. The DNA for the CDR3 is TGTGCCAGCAGTTTATCCCTAGCAGATGGGGCCAACGTCCTGACTTTC.

The V call is TRBV28, the J call TRBJ1-2; 7 nucleotides line up with TRBD1. The CDR3 spans 17 residues. The V and J ends lost 6 bases and 3 bases, in that order; junction bases with no gene match: 16. Germline CDR1 MDHEN, CDR2 SYDVKM. CDR3 sequence reads: CASSSPVEGAGDYGYTF. In DNA, the CDR3 is TGTGCCAGCAGCTCCCCGGTGGAGGGGGCAGGAGACTATGGCTACACCTTC.

V is TRBV9 and J is TRBJ1-1; no definite D call. The CDR3 covers 13 residues. V was clipped by 3 bases and J by 7 bases, with 13 bases between them. The V gene's germline CDR1 is SGDLS and CDR2 YYNGEE. CDR3 coding DNA: TGTGCCAGCAGCGCCACCCCCGGGCTTGAAGCTTTCTTT. Translated, it gives CASSATPGLEAFF.

The rearrangement uses TRBV4-1 and TRBJ1-5, with unresolved D. V lost 1 base to trimming and J lost 3 bases, with 4 bases between them. Germline CDR1 MGHRA, CDR2 YSYEKL. The CDR3 contains 13 residues. This CDR3 is CASSQATNQPQHF. For the CDR3, the DNA is TGCGCCAGCAGCCAAGCCACCAATCAGCCCCAGCATTTT.

This sequence joins TRBV7-6 and TRBJ2-7; 9 bases are shared with TRBD1. In germline, CDR1 is SGHVS, CDR2 FNYEAQ. The CDR3 sequence is 13 residues long. V was clipped by 6 bases and J by 7 bases; unmatched bases: 7. This CDR3 is CASSYRGLKEQYF. DNA of the CDR3: TGTGCCAGCAGTTACAGGGGGCTGAAGGAGCAGTACTTC. The whole variable domain, filled in from reference TRBV7-6 and TRBJ2-7, reads GAGVSQSPRYKVTKRGQDVALRCDPISGHVSLYWYRQALGQGPEFLTYFNYEAQQDKSGLPNDRFSAERPEGSISTLTIQRTEQRDSAMYRCASSYRGLKEQYFGPGTRLTVT.

The rearrangement uses TRBV19 and TRBJ1-5; D is perhaps TRBD1 (6 bases). CDR1 LNHDA and CDR2 SQIVND come from the germline V gene (reference sequence). The CDR3 totals 16 residues. V dropped 0 bases and J dropped 5 bases, with 14 bases sitting between them. The CDR3 nucleotides are TGTGCCAGTAGTATAGACCCGATACAGGGACATCAGCCCCAGCATTTT. Its translation: CASSIDPIQGHQPQHF.

This clone was seen a single time. The rearrangement uses TRBV7-3 and TRBJ2-1; perhaps TRBD2 as D (5 bases). CDR1 SGHTA and CDR2 FQGTGA come from the germline V gene. Trimming removed 3 bases at V and 5 bases at J, with 8 bases between. The CDR3 is 13 residues long. The CDR3 protein is CASSLGSHNEQFF. CDR3 DNA: TGTGCCAGCAGCTTGGGGAGCCACAATGAGCAGTTCTTC.

The J gene is TRBJ2-3, the V gene TRBV4-2, with 15 bases that match TRBD2. This CDR3 comprises 17 residues. Germline-derived CDR1 and CDR2 are LGHNA and YNFKEQ. The J segment lost 4 bases and the V segment lost 1 base, leaving 3 bases of the junction unmatched. CDR3 sequence (DNA): TGTGCCAGCAGCCAAGTTGGACTAGCGGGAGGGGCAGATACGCAGTATTTT. As protein: CASSQVGLAGGADTQYF.

The CDR3 DNA reads TGTGCCAGCAGTGAAGTAAGGGATGGCTACACCTTC. It encodes CASSEVRDGYTF. The chain has TRBV25-1 and TRBJ1-2; no definite D call. Looked up from germline, CDR1 is MGHDK and CDR2 is SYGVNS. The CDR3 runs to 12 residues. Trimming shortened V by 2 bases and J by 6 bases, and 7 bases separated the two germline ends.

The chain is built from TRBV7-9 and TRBJ1-1; D gene ambiguous. The germline CDR1 and CDR2 sequences are SEHNR and FQNEAQ (reference sequence). V was clipped by 5 bases and J by 0 bases, with 10 bases between them. The CDR3 runs 14 residues. The CDR3 DNA reads TGTGCCAGCAGCCTACCGGAAATGAACACTGAAGCTTTCTTT. Translated, it gives CASSLPEMNTEAFF. The variable domain in full, completed from reference TRBV7-9 and TRBJ1-1, reads DTGVSQNPRHKITKRGQNVTFRCDPISEHNRLYWYRQTLGQGPEFLTYFQNEAQLEKSRLLSDRFSAERPKGSFSTLEIQRTEQGDSAMYLCASSLPEMNTEAFFGQGTRLTVV.

V usage is TRBV6-1 and J usage is TRBJ2-5; TRBD2 might be the D (6 bases). Trimming removed 0 bases at V and 0 bases at J, with 14 bases between. The CDR3 extends over 17 amino acids. Germline V gives CDR1 MNHNS, CDR2 SASEGT. Here the CDR3 reads CASSEALLAEYQETQYF. Written as DNA, the CDR3 is TGTGCCAGCAGTGAAGCATTACTAGCAGAATACCAAGAGACCCAGTACTTC.

The chain joins TRBV25-1 to TRBJ2-5; a possible D gene is TRBD1 (6 bases). Per the germline V gene, CDR1 is MGHDK and CDR2 is SYGVNS. Trimming cost V 5 bases and J 0 bases, with 10 bases left between them. The CDR3 is made up of 14 amino acids. The CDR3 sequence: CASSLGGHQETQYF. The CDR3 nucleotides are TGTGCCAGCAGTCTTGGGGGCCACCAAGAGACCCAGTACTTC.

The genes are TRBV6-1 and TRBJ2-7; maybe TRBD2 (5 bases). Germline CDR1 MNHNS, CDR2 SASEGT. CDR3 length equals 14 residues. Trimming pared 1 base from V and 5 bases from J, leaving 12 bases between. This CDR3 reads CASSEVAGENEQYF. CDR3 bases: TGTGCCAGCAGTGAAGTGGCGGGTGAGAACGAGCAGTACTTC.

The V and J genes are TRBV5-8 and TRBJ2-7, with 10 bases identical to TRBD1. The CDR3 length is 14 residues. The germline CDR1 and CDR2 sequences are SGHTS and YDEGEE. The J segment lost 3 bases and the V segment lost 3 bases, leaving 3 bases of the junction unmatched. The DNA of the CDR3 is TGTGCCAGCAGCTGGAGGACAGGGGGCTACGAGCAGTACTTC. It specifies CASSWRTGGYEQYF.

The CDR3 nucleotides read TGTGCCAGCAGGCTGACTAGCAGGTACACAGATACGCAGTATTTT. Translating it yields CASRLTSRYTDTQYF. This chain links TRBV28 with TRBJ2-3; 7 bases are a match to TRBD2. V lost 6 bases, J lost 2 bases, and 8 bases stayed unmatched. The CDR3 is 15 amino acids. Germline V gene sequence: CDR1 MDHEN, CDR2 SYDVKM.

In the case of this clone: Other DNA sequences in this specimen translate into the identical CDR3. V gene TRBV28 combines with J gene TRBJ1-1; D not certain. The germline V gene has CDR1 MDHEN and CDR2 SYDVKM. The CDR3 has 13 residues. V was shortened by 3 bases and J by 0 bases, with 5 bases between the two germline ends. CDR3 amino acids: CASSLKLNTEAFF. As DNA, the CDR3 is TGTGCCAGCAGTTTGAAGCTGAACACTGAAGCTTTCTTT.

The V and J genes are TRBV9 and TRBJ2-1; the match to TRBD2 covers 12 bases. V was pared by 4 bases and J by 9 bases, with 8 bases of the junction left unmatched. From germline, CDR1 is SGDLS and CDR2 YYNGEE. The CDR3 is 15 residues long. This chain's CDR3 is CASSPGLAGRGEQFF. CDR3 nucleotides: TGTGCCAGCAGCCCGGGACTAGCGGGTCGGGGTGAGCAGTTCTTC.

This clone was seen a handful of times. V usage is TRBV10-3 and J usage is TRBJ1-5; the D is unclear. The germline V gene encodes CDR1 ENHRY and CDR2 SYGVKD. V gave up 3 bases and J gave up 6 bases, with 6 bases separating them. The CDR3 runs 12 residues. The CDR3 loop reads CAISEGSQPQHF. The CDR3 region has the DNA TGTGCCATCAGTGAAGGATCTCAGCCCCAGCATTTT.

The J gene is TRBJ2-1, the V gene TRBV29-1; unclear D gene. The CDR3 runs to 11 residues. Germline-derived CDR1 and CDR2 are SQVTM and ANQGSEA. V shed 7 bases and J shed 9 bases, with 13 bases lying between them. CDR3 protein: CSAPDGSEQFF. The DNA of the CDR3 is TGCAGCGCCCCGGATGGCAGTGAGCAGTTCTTC.

This chain's CDR3 is CASSIRTGGIDEKLFF. The DNA for the CDR3 is TGTGCCAGTAGTATCCGGACAGGGGGCATTGATGAAAAACTGTTTTTT. J is TRBJ1-4 and V is TRBV19, with 11 bases that match TRBD1. V was pared by 3 bases and J by 6 bases, with 6 bases of the junction left unmatched. Germline CDR1 LNHDA, CDR2 SQIVND (reference sequence). The CDR3 extends over 16 amino acids.

J is TRBJ1-1 and V is TRBV7-9, with TRBD1 matching over 7 bases. The germline CDR1 and CDR2 sequences are SEHNR and FQNEAQ (reference sequence). The trim removed 5 bases at V and 4 bases at J, leaving 7 bases unmatched. CDR3 length: 14 amino acids. CDR3 sequence reads: CASSRPTGSTEAFF. The DNA of the CDR3 is TGTGCCAGCAGCCGCCCGACAGGGAGCACTGAAGCTTTCTTT.

The V call is TRBV28, the J call TRBJ1-1; no clear D gene. This CDR3 has 14 residues. Germline CDR1 MDHEN, CDR2 SYDVKM. Between the trimmed V and J ends, which lost 4 bases and 0 bases, there was a span of 9 bases. For the CDR3, the DNA is TGTGCCAGCAGTTCCCCTTACATGAACACTGAAGCTTTCTTT. Its protein is CASSSPYMNTEAFF.

The V gene is TRBV27, the J gene TRBJ2-3, with 8 bases identical to TRBD2. The CDR3 has 14 residues. Germline trimming cut 4 bases from V and 5 bases from J; bases unmatched to any gene: 5. The germline CDR1 and CDR2 sequences are MNHEY and SMNVEV (reference sequence). CDR3 bases: TGTGCCAGCAGTTCAGGACTAGCCTTAGATACGCAGTATTTT. Protein sequence: CASSSGLALDTQYF.